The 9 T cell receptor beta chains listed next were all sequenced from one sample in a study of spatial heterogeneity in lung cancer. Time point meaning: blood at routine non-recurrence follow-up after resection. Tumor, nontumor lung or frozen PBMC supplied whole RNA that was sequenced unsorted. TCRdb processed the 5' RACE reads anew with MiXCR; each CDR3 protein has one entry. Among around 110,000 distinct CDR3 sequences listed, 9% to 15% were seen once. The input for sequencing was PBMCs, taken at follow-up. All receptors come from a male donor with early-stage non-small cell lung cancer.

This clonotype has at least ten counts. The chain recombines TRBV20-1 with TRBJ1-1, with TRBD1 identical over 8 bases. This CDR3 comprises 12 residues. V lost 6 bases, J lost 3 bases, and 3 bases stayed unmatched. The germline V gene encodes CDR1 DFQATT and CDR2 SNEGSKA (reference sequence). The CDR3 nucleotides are TGCAGTGCCCCGACAGGGGACACTGAAGCTTTCTTT. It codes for CSAPTGDTEAFF.

The CDR3 coding sequence is TGTGCCACCAGTGATCTTACGGGACATCCCCGAGAGACCCAGTACTTC. Encoded protein: CATSDLTGHPRETQYF. The rearrangement links TRBV24-1 to TRBJ2-5, with D possibly being TRBD1 (6 bases). The V end lost 3 bases, the J end lost 4 bases, and 17 bases lay between the germline ends. Germline lookup yields CDR1 KGHDR and CDR2 SFDVKD. CDR3 length: 16 residues.

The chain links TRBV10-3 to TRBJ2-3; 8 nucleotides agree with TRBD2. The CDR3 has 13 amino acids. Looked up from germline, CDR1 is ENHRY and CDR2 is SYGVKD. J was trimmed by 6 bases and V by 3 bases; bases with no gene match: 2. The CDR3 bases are TGTGCCATCAGTGACGGGGGGGCTGATACGCAGTATTTT. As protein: CAISDGGADTQYF.

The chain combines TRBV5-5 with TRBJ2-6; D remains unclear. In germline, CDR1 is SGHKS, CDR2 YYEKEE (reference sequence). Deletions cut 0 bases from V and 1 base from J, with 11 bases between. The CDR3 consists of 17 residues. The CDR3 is CASSLDPRTSGANVLTF. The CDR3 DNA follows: TGTGCCAGCAGCTTGGACCCCAGAACTTCTGGGGCCAACGTCCTGACTTTC.

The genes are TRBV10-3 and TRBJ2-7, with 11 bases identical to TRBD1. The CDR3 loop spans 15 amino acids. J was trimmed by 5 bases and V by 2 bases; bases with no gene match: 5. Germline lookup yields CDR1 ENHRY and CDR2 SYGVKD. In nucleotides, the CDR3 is TGTGCCATCAGTGAGCCGGACAGGGGGCAAGACGAGCAGTACTTC. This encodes CAISEPDRGQDEQYF.

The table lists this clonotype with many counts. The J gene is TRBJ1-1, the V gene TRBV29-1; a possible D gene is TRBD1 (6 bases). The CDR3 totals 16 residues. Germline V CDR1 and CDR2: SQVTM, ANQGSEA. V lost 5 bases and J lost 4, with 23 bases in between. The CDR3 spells CSVSLLPQGVGTEAFF. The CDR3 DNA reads TGCAGCGTTTCCCTACTCCCACAGGGAGTGGGCACTGAAGCTTTCTTT.

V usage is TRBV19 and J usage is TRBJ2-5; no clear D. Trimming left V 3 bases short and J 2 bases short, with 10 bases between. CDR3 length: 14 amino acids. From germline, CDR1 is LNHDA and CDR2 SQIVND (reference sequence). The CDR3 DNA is TGTGCCAGTAGTATTAGCCGGGCTCAAGAGACCCAGTACTTC. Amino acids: CASSISRAQETQYF.

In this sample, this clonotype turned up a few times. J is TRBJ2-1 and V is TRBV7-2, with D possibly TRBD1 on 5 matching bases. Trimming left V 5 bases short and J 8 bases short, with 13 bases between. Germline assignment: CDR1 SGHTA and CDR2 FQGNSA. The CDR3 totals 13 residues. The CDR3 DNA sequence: TGTGCCAGCAGCCAGCAGGGTAGCTATGAGCAGTTCTTC. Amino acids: CASSQQGSYEQFF.

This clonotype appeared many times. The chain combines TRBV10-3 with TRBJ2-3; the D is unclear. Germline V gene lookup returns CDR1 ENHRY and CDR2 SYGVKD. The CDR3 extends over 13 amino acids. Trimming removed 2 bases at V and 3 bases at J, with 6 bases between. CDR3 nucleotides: TGTGCCATCAGTGAGAGTACTACAGATACGCAGTATTTT. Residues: CAISESTTDTQYF.